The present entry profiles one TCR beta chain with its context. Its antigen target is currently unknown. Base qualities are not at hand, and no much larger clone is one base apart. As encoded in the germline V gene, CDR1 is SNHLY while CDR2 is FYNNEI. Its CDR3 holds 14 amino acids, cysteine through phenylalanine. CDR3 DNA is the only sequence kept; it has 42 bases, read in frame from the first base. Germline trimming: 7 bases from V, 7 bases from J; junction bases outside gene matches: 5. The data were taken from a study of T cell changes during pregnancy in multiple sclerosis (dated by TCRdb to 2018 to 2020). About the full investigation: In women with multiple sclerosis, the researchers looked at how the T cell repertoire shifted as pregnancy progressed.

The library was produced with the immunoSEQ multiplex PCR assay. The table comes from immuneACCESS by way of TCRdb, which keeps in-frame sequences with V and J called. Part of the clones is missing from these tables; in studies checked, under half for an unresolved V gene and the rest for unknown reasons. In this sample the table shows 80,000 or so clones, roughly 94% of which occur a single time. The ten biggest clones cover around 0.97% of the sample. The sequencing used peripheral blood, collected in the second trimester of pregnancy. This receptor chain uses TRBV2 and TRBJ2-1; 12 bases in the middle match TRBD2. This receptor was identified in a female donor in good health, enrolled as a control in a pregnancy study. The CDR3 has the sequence CASKVTSGRNEQFF. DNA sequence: TGTGCCAGCAAGGTGACTAGCGGGAGAAATGAGCAGTTCTTC. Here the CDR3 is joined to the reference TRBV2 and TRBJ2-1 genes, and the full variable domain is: EPEVTQTPSHQVTQMGQEVILRCVPISNHLYFYWYRQILGQKVEFLVSFYNNEISEKSEIFDDQFSVERPDGSNFTLKIRSTKLEDSAMYFCASKVTSGRNEQFFGPGTRLTVL.